The rows below give T cell receptor beta chains drawn from one sample of a study of blood T cells in healthy people across ages. TCRdb re-called the 5' RACE reads with MiXCR, one entry per CDR3 protein. The table lists about 1.7 million distinct CDR3 sequences, roughly 30% of them singletons. The sequenced material came from blood. These receptors originate from a woman in her twenties or thirties in good health. The CDR3 runs from the conserved cysteine through the conserved F or W. A D gene is named only where the DNA matches it firmly. Only some rows state a clone size, as once, few, many or a class for expanded clones.

>-|TRBV7-9|TRBJ1-2|-
CARSPSTGGYTF
TGTGCCCGCAGCCCGTCAACAGGGGGCTACACCTTC
>-|TRBV19|TRBJ1-2|-
CASSIGPQNYGYTF
TGTGCCAGTAGTATCGGTCCTCAAAACTATGGCTACACCTTC
>few|TRBV9|TRBJ1-5|-
CASSVEGGSNQPQHF
TGTGCCAGCAGCGTAGAAGGTGGAAGTAATCAGCCCCAGCATTTT
>few|TRBV28|TRBJ2-3|TRBD2
CASGLAGGDTQYF
TGTGCCAGCGGACTAGCGGGGGGGGATACGCAGTATTTT
>-|TRBV12-5|TRBJ1-2|-
CASRKSDGAGYGYTF
TGTGCTAGTCGAAAGTCGGACGGGGCAGGGTATGGCTACACCTTC
>-|TRBV10-1|TRBJ1-5|TRBD1
CASTGTGNTGNNQPQHF
TGCGCCAGTACCGGGACAGGGAATACTGGAAACAATCAGCCCCAGCATTTT
>many|TRBV4-3|TRBJ2-5|-
CASSQAVQQETQYF
TGCGCCAGCAGCCAAGCGGTGCAGCAAGAGACCCAGTACTTC
>once|TRBV29-1|TRBJ2-5|-
CSASGAFKTQYF
TGCAGTGCTTCCGGTGCTTTCAAGACCCAGTACTTC
>-|TRBV2|TRBJ2-3|-
CASSADQTGNTQYF
TGTGCCAGCAGCGCGGACCAAACAGGGAATACGCAGTATTTT
>-|TRBV6-5|TRBJ1-4|-
CASTTGGAKLFF
TGTGCCAGCACTACCGGGGGGGCAAAACTGTTTTTT
>many|TRBV29-1|TRBJ2-7|TRBD2
CSVGLAGGVGEQYF
TGCAGCGTTGGCCTAGCGGGAGGGGTCGGCGAGCAGTACTTC
>-|TRBV12-3/TRBV12-4|TRBJ2-1|-
CATWDTNYNEQFF
TGTGCCACTTGGGACACCAACTACAATGAGCAGTTCTTC
>few|TRBV7-2|TRBJ1-5|TRBD1
CASSFSGTGDQPQHF
TGTGCCAGCAGCTTTAGTGGGACAGGGGATCAGCCCCAGCATTTT
>-|TRBV27|TRBJ1-5|TRBD1
CASNQTGTYQPQHF
TGTGCCAGCAACCAGACAGGGACCTACCAGCCCCAGCATTTT
>-|TRBV6-5|TRBJ2-3|-
CASSYLDGDTQYF
TGTGCCAGCAGTTACCTGGACGGGGATACGCAGTATTTT
>many|TRBV28|TRBJ1-2|-
CASSWLGIYGYTF
TGTGCCAGCAGTTGGTTGGGGATCTATGGCTACACCTTC
>-|TRBV5-1|TRBJ2-3|-
CASNLHEGDTQYF
TGCGCCAGCAATTTACACGAGGGGGATACGCAGTATTTT
>few|TRBV6-5|TRBJ2-3|TRBD2
CASSYGWGGTSTDTQYF
TGTGCCAGCAGTTACGGATGGGGGGGAACTAGCACAGATACGCAGTATTTT
>-|TRBV6-2/TRBV6-3|TRBJ2-1|-
CASSPDFSSYNEQFF
TGTGCCAGCAGCCCGGACTTTTCTTCCTACAATGAGCAGTTCTTC
>many|TRBV2|TRBJ2-5|TRBD2
CASKPTSGGTQETQYF
TGTGCCAGCAAACCGACTAGCGGGGGAACTCAAGAGACCCAGTACTTC
>few|TRBV20-1|TRBJ2-5|-
CSARPNYNGQYF
TGCAGTGCTAGACCTAATTACAATGGGCAGTACTTC
>few|TRBV7-2|TRBJ2-3|TRBD2
CASSHRAGGTDTQYF
TGTGCCAGCAGCCATCGAGCGGGGGGGACAGATACGCAGTATTTT
>few|TRBV7-2|TRBJ2-7|TRBD2
CASSLREGGIEQYF
TGTGCCAGCAGCTTAAGGGAGGGAGGGATCGAGCAGTACTTC
>-|TRBV6-2/TRBV6-3|TRBJ1-4|-
CASSWSENEKLFF
TGTGCCAGCTCGTGGTCAGAGAATGAAAAACTGTTTTTT
>many|TRBV29-1|TRBJ1-1|-
CSVSTGIFTEAFF
TGCAGCGTATCTACAGGGATTTTCACTGAAGCTTTCTTT
>-|TRBV15|TRBJ1-4|-
CATSRVTGTEKLFF
TGTGCCACCAGCAGAGTTACAGGCACTGAAAAACTGTTTTTT
>-|TRBV20-1|TRBJ2-1|-
CSFTPGPTYNEQFF
TGCAGTTTCACCCCGGGACCAACTTACAATGAGCAGTTCTTC
>-|TRBV20-1|TRBJ2-5|-
CSAEDWTQETQYF
TGCAGTGCGGAGGACTGGACTCAAGAGACCCAGTACTTC
>once|TRBV20-1|TRBJ2-2|TRBD2
CSASTGLGVGELFF
TGCAGTGCTAGCACGGGACTAGGAGTCGGGGAGCTGTTTTTT
>many|TRBV15|TRBJ2-7|-
CATSSPGEGLEQYF
TGTGCCACCAGCAGCCCCGGAGAGGGCCTCGAGCAGTACTTC
>few|TRBV12-3/TRBV12-4|TRBJ1-2|-
CAGSREGLSGYTF
TGTGCCGGCAGCAGGGAGGGGCTCTCTGGCTACACCTTC
>-|TRBV6-1|TRBJ2-1|TRBD2
CASSGGLGRFVEQFF
TGTGCCAGCAGTGGCGGACTAGGGAGGTTTGTTGAGCAGTTCTTC
>many|TRBV7-2|TRBJ2-7|-
CASSVDSYEQYF
TGTGCCAGCAGCGTCGACTCATACGAGCAGTACTTC
>few|TRBV15|TRBJ1-5|-
CATSREGVLQQPQHF
TGTGCCACCAGCAGAGAAGGGGTTCTCCAACAGCCCCAGCATTTT
>few|TRBV9|TRBJ2-3|-
CASSVVYTSDTQYF
TGTGCCAGCAGCGTAGTGTACACATCGGATACGCAGTATTTT
>-|TRBV7-2|TRBJ1-6|TRBD1
CASSLQQGNSPLHF
TGTGCCAGCAGCTTACAACAGGGGAATTCACCCCTCCACTTT
>-|TRBV7-2|TRBJ2-3|-
CASSLVSLGGITHTDTQYF
TGTGCCAGCAGCTTAGTTTCTCTTGGAGGGATTACCCACACAGATACGCAGTATTTT
>many|TRBV5-1|TRBJ2-1|-
CASSLDGNEQFF
TGTGCCAGCAGCTTAGACGGGAATGAGCAGTTCTTC
>-|TRBV9|TRBJ2-5|-
CASSVDGADSKGQYF
TGTGCCAGCAGCGTAGACGGGGCGGATTCAAAAGGGCAGTACTTC
>-|TRBV5-1|TRBJ2-3|TRBD2
CASVEVAGLIGTDTQYF
TGCGCCAGCGTCGAGGTAGCGGGACTTATTGGCACAGATACGCAGTATTTT